The present entry profiles one TCR beta chain with its context. The target antigen is unknown. This sample was included in a study of PD-1 blockade in classical Hodgkin lymphoma. There are 13 residues in the CDR3. The V end was cut by 4 bases, the J end by 8 bases, with 9 bases between. Germline lookup yields CDR1 MRHNA and CDR2 SNTAGT. General observations from the study: A significant rise in TCR diversity by C4D1 was seen for CD4+ but not CD8+ cells. It was reported that newly diagnosed patients had less baseline TCR diversity than healthy donors.

All trial patients relapsed after autologous stem cell transplantation. Sequenced by immunoSEQ multiplex PCR; TCRdb stores in-frame clones only, minus some. Of around 13,000 clones listed, 65% to 85% are singletons. V usage is TRBV6-4 and J usage is TRBJ1-6; unclear D gene. The TCR comes from a human donor with classical Hodgkin lymphoma. This specimen consisted of peripheral blood mononuclear cells (PBMCs), obtained at baseline. DNA for the CDR3: TGTGCCAGCAGTGTTGAGGTTGATTCACCCCTCCACTTT. Translated, it gives CASSVEVDSPLHF.